A selection of T cell receptor beta chains follows, all from one sample in a study of cytomegalovirus exposure and HLA in healthy donors. Measured with immunoSEQ multiplex PCR; TCRdb has only the in-frame clones, and not every one. The sample includes fewer than 200,000 clones, 77% seen only once; the top ten take roughly 7%. Sequencing was performed on PBMCs. These receptors came from a male donor in good health and CMV-seropositive. Each CDR3 is given without its conserved first and last residue.

J: TRBJ1-2; V: TRBV2; CDR3: ATQGPWTGGAMGGYT
J: TRBJ2-7; V: TRBV6-5; CDR3: ASTLDLEGEQY
J: TRBJ1-5; V: TRBV10-2; CDR3: ASTSLGSQPQH
J: TRBJ2-1; V: TRBV28; CDR3: ASSSPGAPYNEQF
J: TRBJ2-1; V: TRBV5-8; CDR3: ASSFFLRSEQF
J: TRBJ2-1; V: TRBV6-1; CDR3: ASENRGLEQF
J: TRBJ2-5; V: TRBV11-2; CDR3: ASSFTGGREETQY
J: TRBJ2-3; V: TRBV13; CDR3: ASSGHSGGGARTDTQY
J: TRBJ1-1; V: TRBV30; CDR3: AWSVNRNTEAF
J: TRBJ1-5; V: TRBV23-1; CDR3: ASNSFSNQPQH
J: TRBJ2-7; V: TRBV2; CDR3: ASSRTSGAKQY
J: TRBJ1-1; V: TRBV9; CDR3: ASSRGFTEAF
J: TRBJ2-2; V: TRBV5-4; CDR3: ASSLGQGDTGELF
J: TRBJ1-3; V: TRBV9; CDR3: ASSVTGASTGNTIY
J: TRBJ1-1; V: TRBV4-1; CDR3: ASSQDVVTEAF
J: TRBJ1-2; V: TRBV6-6; CDR3: ASRSDRGKGGYT
J: TRBJ2-5; V: TRBV7-9; CDR3: ASTTGIQETQY
J: TRBJ2-2; V: TRBV6-5; CDR3: ASSTGTGNTGELF
J: TRBJ2-7; V: TRBV18; CDR3: ASSPVASGEQY
J: TRBJ2-7; V: TRBV5-1; CDR3: ASSLNPGQGMNEQY
J: TRBJ1-2; V: TRBV9; CDR3: ASSPVAGYGYT
J: TRBJ1-4; V: TRBV2; CDR3: ASRTTGATNEKLF
J: TRBJ2-1; V: TRBV2; CDR3: ASSDGGSREQF